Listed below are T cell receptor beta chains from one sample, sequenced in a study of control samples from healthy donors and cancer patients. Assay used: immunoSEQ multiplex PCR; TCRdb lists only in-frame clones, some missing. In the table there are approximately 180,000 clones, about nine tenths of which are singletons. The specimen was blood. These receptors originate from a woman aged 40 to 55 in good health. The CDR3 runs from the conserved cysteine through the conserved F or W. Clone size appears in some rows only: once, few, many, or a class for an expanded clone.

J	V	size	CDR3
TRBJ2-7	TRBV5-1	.	CASSWTGDYEQYF
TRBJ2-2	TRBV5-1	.	CASSPPGTGGSGELFF
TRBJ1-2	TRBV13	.	CASSTTGGASSYGYTF
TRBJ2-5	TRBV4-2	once	CASSRDGYTETQYF
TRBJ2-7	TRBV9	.	CASSVYRGRAYEQYF
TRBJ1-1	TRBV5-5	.	CASSLGARNTEAFF
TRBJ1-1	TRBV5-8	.	CASPKGGQGTLNTEAFF
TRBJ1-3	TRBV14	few	CASSQDFSARAGNTIYF
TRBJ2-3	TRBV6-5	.	CASSYAGADTQYF
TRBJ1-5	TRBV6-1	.	CASSEPTGAPAQPQHF
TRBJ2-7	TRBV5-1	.	CASSLTGTGTYEQYF
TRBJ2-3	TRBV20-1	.	CSAREADTQYF
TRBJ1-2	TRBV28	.	CASSLQAYGYTF
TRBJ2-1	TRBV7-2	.	CASSLVVRGPNNEQFF
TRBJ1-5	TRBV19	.	CASSEGITQPQHF
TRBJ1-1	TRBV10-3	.	CAISEYLEAFF
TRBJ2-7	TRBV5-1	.	CASSLEGRYEQYF
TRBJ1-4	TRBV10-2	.	CASSDTGRGEKLFF
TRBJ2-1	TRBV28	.	CASSLVSRNFNEQFF
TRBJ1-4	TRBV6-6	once	CASSYPPGSSEKLFF
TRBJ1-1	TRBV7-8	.	CASSLVQGTEAFF
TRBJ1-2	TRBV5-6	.	CASSLRRLYGYTF
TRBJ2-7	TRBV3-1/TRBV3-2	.	CASSSTYEQYF
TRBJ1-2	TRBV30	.	CAWRETDRSYGYTF
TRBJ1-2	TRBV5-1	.	CASSLTGFDYGYTF
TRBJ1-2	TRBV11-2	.	CASSLRFQLGGYTF
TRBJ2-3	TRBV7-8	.	CASSLEVLDTQYF
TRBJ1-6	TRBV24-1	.	CATSDLGGLGPLHF
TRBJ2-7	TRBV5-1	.	CASSFRASDEQYF
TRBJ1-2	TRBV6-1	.	CASSESLNEGYTF
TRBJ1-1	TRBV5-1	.	CASSPGGGFEGAAEAFF
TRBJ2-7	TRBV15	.	CATSRSIAVSYEQYF
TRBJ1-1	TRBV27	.	CASKNLGGGGRNTEAFF
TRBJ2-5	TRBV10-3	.	CAISGTGGYQETQYF
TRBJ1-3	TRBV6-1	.	CASSDRASGNTIYF
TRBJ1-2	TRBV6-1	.	CASSDTQGAIPIYGYTF
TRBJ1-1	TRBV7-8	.	CASSSGTGGGNTEAFF
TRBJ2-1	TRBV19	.	CASSIDRPGGEQFF
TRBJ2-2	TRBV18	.	CASSPQFSGTNTGELFF
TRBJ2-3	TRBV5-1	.	CASRPSKSTDTQYF
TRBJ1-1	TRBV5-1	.	CASSLAPATEAFF
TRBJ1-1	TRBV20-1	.	CSARLGTEAFF
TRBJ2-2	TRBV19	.	CASSFSLGGAYGELFF
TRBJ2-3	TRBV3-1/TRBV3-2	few	CASSFAQGTDTQYF
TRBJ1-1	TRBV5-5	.	CASSLRAAGGNTEAFF
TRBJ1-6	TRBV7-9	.	CASSHHLPGGRDSPLHF
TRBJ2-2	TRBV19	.	CASSMTGWNGELFF
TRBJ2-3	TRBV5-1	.	CASSAIGRDTQYF
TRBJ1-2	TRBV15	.	CATSSAGTKFRGYTF
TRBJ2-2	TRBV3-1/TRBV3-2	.	CASSQDTGAGELFF
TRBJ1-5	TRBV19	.	CASRKGQGDHSNQPQHF
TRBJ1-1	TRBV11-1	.	CASKVNLKDTEAFF
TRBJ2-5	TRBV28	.	CATSTVQETQYF
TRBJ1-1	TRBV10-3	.	CAISEGQPRTEAFF
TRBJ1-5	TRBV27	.	CASSSDRFLSNQPQHF
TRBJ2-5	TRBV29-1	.	CSARRQIEETQYF
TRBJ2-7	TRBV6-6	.	CASSVGSGAAEQYF